This T cell receptor (beta chain) derives from a study of post-analysis software for immune sequencing data. Study conclusions and caveats: In patients, TRBV5-6, TRBV5-1 and TRBV20-1 belonged to four or five TRBV segments found more frequently than in controls. A significant reduction in normalized Chao1 diversity was observed in multiple sclerosis patients versus controls.

Germline V gives CDR1 SGHRS, CDR2 YFSETQ. Trimming shortened V by 0 bases and J by 4 bases, and 10 bases separated the two germline ends. This CDR3 has 14 amino acids. Unique molecular identifiers had been added to the TCR beta cDNA libraries. Each CDR3 protein gets one entry after TCRdb re-called the PCR reads with MiXCR. The table shows about 820,000 distinct CDR3 sequences, with approximately 53% occurring only once. A note on this clonotype: Its specificity is not known.

The sample consisted of blood. This TCR was recovered from a girl aged 5 to 17 with multiple sclerosis. This chain uses TRBV5-1 with TRBJ1-2; D remains ambiguous. This CDR3 is CASSLDSLRYGYTF. In DNA, the CDR3 is TGCGCCAGCAGCTTGGATTCACTCCGCTATGGCTACACCTTC.